One and the same sample provided the 21 T cell receptor beta chains below, sequenced in a study of CD8+CD57+ T cells in acquired aplastic anemia. CD8+CD57+ cell expansion, shown by flow cytometry, had occurred in the patients selected for sequencing. The TCR beta profiling, which covered VDJ combination and CDR3 sequence, was carried out using genomic DNA as the template. MiXCR, applied by TCRdb to the reads, yields one record per CDR3 protein. This sample has 150,000 to 200,000 distinct CDR3 sequences, with approximately 48% found just once. Input material: sorted CD4+, CD8+, or CD8+CD57+ T cells (not recorded which) from PBMCs. The receptors here all came from a human donor with aplastic anemia.

This clonotype has only a few counts. The rearrangement links TRBV10-3 to TRBJ1-2; 8 bases are a match to TRBD1. V was pared by 3 bases and J by 0 bases, with 6 bases of the junction left unmatched. Germline CDR1 is ENHRY and CDR2 is SYGVKD. This CDR3 has 16 residues. The chain's CDR3 is CAISDSAGGSNYGYTF. Written as DNA, the CDR3 is TGTGCCATCAGTGATTCCGCAGGGGGCTCTAACTATGGCTACACCTTC.

The genes are TRBV14 and TRBJ2-7; D possibly corresponds to TRBD1 (6 bases). The V gene's germline CDR1 is SGHDN and CDR2 FVKESK. V was clipped by 3 bases and J by 2 bases, with 14 bases between them. The CDR3 covers 15 residues. For the CDR3, the DNA is TGTGCCAGCAGCCATCCCAAACAGGGAACCTACGAGCAGTACTTC. Translated: CASSHPKQGTYEQYF.

This clonotype was seen a handful of times. V is TRBV2 and J is TRBJ2-3, with 8 bases fitting TRBD2. The germline gives CDR1 SNHLY, CDR2 FYNNEI. V lost 5 bases, J lost 5 bases, and 6 bases stayed unmatched. This CDR3 spans 14 amino acids. CDR3 nucleotide sequence: TGTGCCAGCAGTTTAGCGGGGAGGGGAGATACGCAGTATTTT. Its protein product is CASSLAGRGDTQYF.

This clonotype was seen only a few times. The chain couples TRBV7-3 to TRBJ2-3, with D tentatively TRBD1 (5 bases). The CDR3 covers 14 residues. Between the trimmed V and J ends, which lost 4 bases and 4 bases, there was a span of 12 bases. Germline V gene lookup returns CDR1 SGHTA and CDR2 FQGTGA. In DNA form, the CDR3 reads TGTGCCAGCAGCTCCCAGGGTAACGCAGATACGCAGTATTTT. It codes for CASSSQGNADTQYF.

The V and J genes are TRBV29-1 and TRBJ1-4, with TRBD1 matching 10 bases. Germline CDR1 SQVTM, CDR2 ANQGSEA. This CDR3 has 15 amino acids. The trim removed 5 bases at V and 0 bases at J, leaving 3 bases unmatched. The CDR3 reads CSVKGQGTTNEKLFF. The CDR3 DNA reads TGCAGCGTTAAGGGACAGGGGACAACTAATGAAAAACTGTTTTTT. Full variable domain (missing parts from reference TRBV29-1 and TRBJ1-4): SAVISQKPSRDICQRGTSLTIQCQVDSQVTMMFWYRQQPGQSLTLIATANQGSEATYESGFVIDKFPISRPNLTFSTLTVSNMSPEDSSIYLCSVKGQGTTNEKLFFGSGTQLSVL.

In regard to this clonotype: This may be a read error, as it is one base from a much larger clone. In DNA, the CDR3 is TGTGCCAGCAGTTACTCCTCAGCTCAGCCCCAGCATTTT. Translation gives CASSYSSAQPQHF. The gene calls are TRBV2 and TRBJ1-5, with D hard to call. This CDR3 has 13 residues. Looked up from germline, CDR1 is SNHLY and CDR2 is FYNNEI. Trimming stripped 5 bases from V and 6 bases from J, with 11 bases between.

This clonotype was recorded a few times. CDR3 nucleotide sequence: TGTGCCAGCAGTAGTACAACAGATACGCAGTATTTT. Its translation is CASSSTTDTQYF. The chain carries TRBV9 and TRBJ2-3; no clear D gene. V was trimmed by 5 bases and J by 3 bases, leaving 7 bases between them. The CDR3 is 12 amino acids. Germline CDR1 and CDR2: SGDLS and YYNGEE.

The J gene is TRBJ2-2, the V gene TRBV24-1; no clear D gene. V was pared by 10 bases and J by 2 bases, with 10 bases between. The germline gives CDR1 KGHDR, CDR2 SFDVKD. The CDR3 consists of 13 residues. This CDR3 reads CATEGSNTGELFF. CDR3 nucleotide sequence: TGTGCCACAGAAGGCTCCAACACCGGGGAGCTGTTTTTT.

The chain uses TRBV18 and TRBJ2-1, with D uncertain. CDR3 size: 15 residues. Germline CDR1 reads KGHSH; CDR2 reads LQKENI. V was clipped by 3 bases and J by 6 bases, with 15 bases between them. The CDR3 DNA reads TGTGCCAGCTCACCTTCGTGGGAACCAAGCAATGAGCAGTTCTTC. It is translated as CASSPSWEPSNEQFF. Using reference TRBV18 and TRBJ2-1 for the parts outside the CDR3, the full variable domain is NAGVMQNPRHLVRRRGQEARLRCSPMKGHSHVYWYRQLPEEGLKFMVYLQKENIIDESGMPKERFSAEFPKEGPSILRIQQVVRGDSAAYFCASSPSWEPSNEQFFGPGTRLTVL.

Worth noting for this clonotype: This may arise from a read error, as a much more abundant clone is one base away. The chain carries TRBV5-1 and TRBJ2-5, with D possibly being TRBD1 (6 bases). CDR3 size: 12 residues. Trimming stripped 5 bases from V and 7 bases from J, with 12 bases between. Germline V gives CDR1 SGHRS, CDR2 YFSETQ. The CDR3 region is CASSFEGGTQYF. CDR3 in DNA: TGCGCCAGCAGTTTTGAAGGGGGGACCCAGTACTTC.

The V call is TRBV20-1, the J call TRBJ1-6, with D possibly matching TRBD1 (5 bases). This CDR3 comprises 13 residues. V lost 6 bases and J 14 bases, leaving 20 bases between the germline ends. The V gene's germline CDR1 is DFQATT and CDR2 SNEGSKA (reference sequence). The CDR3 DNA reads as TGCAGTGCCACCAGCGGGGCCGCTCCTACCCTCCACTTT. It yields the protein CSATSGAAPTLHF.

The genes are TRBV10-1 and TRBJ1-1; no firm D call. Trimming cost V 2 bases and J 5 bases, with 18 bases left between them. Per germline, CDR1 WNHNN and CDR2 SYGVQD (reference sequence). The CDR3 spans 16 residues. The CDR3 coding sequence is TGCGCCAGCAGTGAGAGGTATCGGGTTAGGTGGACTGAAGCTTTCTTT. Residues: CASSERYRVRWTEAFF.

As to this clonotype: The junction departs from germline at one end; a sequencing error may be responsible. The chain has TRBV10-3 and TRBJ2-7, with 7 nucleotides matching TRBD1. The germline CDR1 and CDR2 sequences are ENHRY and SYGVKD. This CDR3 has 14 residues. CDR3 DNA sequence: TGTGCCATCAAAGACAGGGTGGACGGGTACGCGCAGTACTTC. This gives the protein CAIKDRVDGYAQYF.

V is TRBV18 and J is TRBJ2-1; 10 nucleotides line up with TRBD2. J gave up 10 bases and V 8 bases, and 8 bases lay outside the gene matches. The CDR3 extends over 13 amino acids. Germline V gene data show CDR1 as KGHSH and CDR2 as LQKENI. The DNA of the CDR3 is TGTGCCAGCAGCCTAGCGGGAGACTGGGAGCAGTTCTTC. Its translation: CASSLAGDWEQFF.

The rearrangement uses TRBV20-1 and TRBJ2-1, with 10 bases fitting TRBD2. With 3 bases clipped from V and 6 bases from J, the junction kept 5 bases outside the gene matches. This CDR3 has 14 residues. Germline CDR1 is DFQATT and CDR2 is SNEGSKA (reference sequence). The CDR3 coding sequence is TGCAGTGCTAGCCGGACTAGCGGAGTCAATGAGCAGTTCTTC. Translation gives CSASRTSGVNEQFF.

This clonotype has a count of ten or more. This chain joins TRBV19 and TRBJ2-6, with D perhaps TRBD2 (6 bases). Germline V gives CDR1 LNHDA, CDR2 SQIVND (reference sequence). Trimming took off 5 bases at V and 4 bases at J, with 12 bases between the two ends. The CDR3 consists of 15 residues. The CDR3 DNA reads as TGTGCCAGTAGTCGGGGGACGGTAGGGGCCAACGTCCTGACTTTC. Translation gives CASSRGTVGANVLTF.

In this sample, this clonotype turned up a few times. This chain links TRBV27 with TRBJ2-1; a weak D match, TRBD2 (5 bases). This CDR3 region has 15 residues. V lost 10 bases to trimming and J lost 4 bases, with 20 bases between them. CDR1 MNHEY and CDR2 SMNVEV come from the germline V gene (reference sequence). For the CDR3, the DNA is TGTGCCACCCTGACCCAAGCGGACGGATACAATGAGCAGTTCTTC. This codes for CATLTQADGYNEQFF.

This clonotype was counted ten times or more. The rearrangement links TRBV6-4 to TRBJ1-6, with D possibly matching TRBD1 (5 bases). From germline, CDR1 is MRHNA and CDR2 SNTAGT. The CDR3 extends over 14 amino acids. CDR3: CRPLTGRGNSPLHF. The CDR3 bases are TGTAGGCCTCTGACCGGGAGGGGTAATTCACCCCTCCACTTT.

The rearrangement links TRBV5-4 to TRBJ2-5; D might be TRBD1 (6 bases). The CDR3 runs to 13 residues. The V and J ends lost 5 bases and 0 bases respectively, with 8 bases between them. Germline CDR1 reads SGHNT; CDR2 reads YYREEE (reference sequence). The CDR3 reads CASSRTDQETQYF. In nucleotides, the CDR3 is TGTGCCAGCAGTAGGACAGACCAAGAGACCCAGTACTTC. Full variable domain (missing parts from reference TRBV5-4 and TRBJ2-5): ETGVTQSPTHLIKTRGQQVTLRCSSQSGHNTVSWYQQALGQGPQFIFQYYREEENGRGNFPPRFSGLQFPNYSSELNVNALELDDSALYLCASSRTDQETQYFGPGTRLLVL.

This clonotype occurred many times. The chain couples TRBV20-1 to TRBJ1-5; the D gene is possibly TRBD1 (5 bases). The CDR3 length is 14 residues. The V gene lost 3 bases and the J gene lost 1 base, with 10 bases spanning the gap. Looked up from germline, CDR1 is DFQATT and CDR2 is SNEGSKA (reference sequence). The CDR3 nucleotides are TGCAGTGCTAGCGGGGCAGGGAGCAATCAGCCCCAGCATTTT. Protein: CSASGAGSNQPQHF.

This clonotype was seen repeatedly, ten times or more. The chain recombines TRBV7-3 with TRBJ2-5, with unresolved D. Germline V gene sequence: CDR1 SGHTA, CDR2 FQGTGA. This CDR3 spans 13 amino acids. V was pared by 5 bases and J by 0 bases, with 7 bases between. The CDR3 DNA sequence: TGTGCCAGCAGCGCGGCAAACCAAGAGACCCAGTACTTC. It is translated as CASSAANQETQYF.